The 26 T cell receptor beta chains below come from one sample, sequenced in a study of T cell responses to AZD1222 COVID-19 vaccine. Using immunoSEQ multiplex PCR, the repertoire was profiled, and TCRdb retains in-frame clones only, with some absent. Among 91,000 or so clones listed, 80% to 95% were seen once. Sequences were derived from peripheral blood, sampled 28 days after the second AZD1222 dose. These receptor sequences come from an adult who received the AZD1222 COVID-19 vaccine.

This rearrangement joins TRBV4-2 to TRBJ1-5; D ambiguous. V shed 3 bases and J shed 2 bases, with 5 bases lying between them. CDR3 length: 13 amino acids. The germline V gene encodes CDR1 LGHNA and CDR2 YNFKEQ. The CDR3 loop reads CASSQRGNQPQHF. In DNA form, the CDR3 reads TGTGCCAGCAGCCAGAGGGGCAATCAGCCCCAGCATTTT.

The chain is built from TRBV10-2 and TRBJ2-7; 10 nucleotides line up with TRBD1. V lost 6 bases to trimming and J lost 1 base; unmatched junction nucleotides: 6. Looked up from germline, CDR1 is WSHSY and CDR2 is SAAADI. This CDR3 has 15 amino acids. The CDR3 loop reads CASRGGQGSSYEQYF. The CDR3 DNA follows: TGCGCCAGCAGGGGGGGACAGGGGTCGTCCTACGAGCAGTACTTC.

This clone was counted a few times. The chain uses TRBV29-1 and TRBJ2-1; TRBD1 agrees at 11 bases. This CDR3 spans 13 amino acids. The trim removed 6 bases at V and 7 bases at J, leaving 5 bases unmatched. Germline values: CDR1 SQVTM, CDR2 ANQGSEA. The CDR3 region is CSVRTGGMNEQFF. DNA of the CDR3: TGCAGCGTCCGGACAGGGGGCATGAATGAGCAGTTCTTC.

The chain is built from TRBV10-3 and TRBJ2-3; 9 bases agree with TRBD1. This CDR3 has 16 residues. Germline CDR1 is ENHRY and CDR2 is SYGVKD. V lost 4 bases and J lost 3; bases outside the gene matches: 8. The DNA for the CDR3 is TGTGCCATCAGTGGCCGGACAGGGGAGTCGACAGATACGCAGTATTTT. Protein sequence: CAISGRTGESTDTQYF.

The chain recombines TRBV15 with TRBJ1-4; TRBD1 is a possible D gene (5 bases). The V gene lost 0 bases and the J gene lost 7 bases, with 12 bases spanning the gap. The CDR3 spans 15 residues. The V gene's germline CDR1 is LNHNV and CDR2 YYDKDF (reference sequence). The CDR3 here is CATSRDRAYGEKLFF. CDR3 nucleotides: TGTGCCACCAGCAGAGACAGGGCCTATGGTGAAAAACTGTTTTTT.

The rearrangement joins TRBV28 to TRBJ2-3; D possibly corresponds to TRBD2 (7 bases). Between the trimmed V and J ends, which lost 6 bases and 5 bases, there was a span of 12 bases. The length of the CDR3 is 13 residues. Germline CDR1 MDHEN, CDR2 SYDVKM. In DNA, the CDR3 is TGTGCCAGCAGGGGGGGGCACGGAGATACGCAGTATTTT. Translated, it gives CASRGGHGDTQYF.

This rearrangement joins TRBV19 to TRBJ1-2; the D gene is possibly TRBD1 (5 bases). V gave up 10 bases and J gave up 4 bases, with 19 bases separating them. This CDR3 comprises 14 residues. The germline gives CDR1 LNHDA, CDR2 SQIVND (reference sequence). CDR3 bases: TGTGCCACTAAAAGGGAGCCTGGGGGCTATGGCTACACCTTC. Encoded protein: CATKREPGGYGYTF. Together with reference TRBV19 and TRBJ1-2, the CDR3 gives the full variable domain: DGGITQSPKYLFRKEGQNVTLSCEQNLNHDAMYWYRQDPGQGLRLIYYSQIVNDFQKGDIAEGYSVSREKKESFPLTVTSAQKNPTAFYLCATKREPGGYGYTFGSGTRLTVV.

This chain links TRBV12-3 or TRBV12-4 with TRBJ1-1; 7 bases line up with TRBD1. There are 13 residues in the CDR3. Trimming at V came to 5 bases and at J to 6 bases, leaving 6 bases not matched to a gene. CDR3 region: CASSRDRDSEAFF. Here the CDR3 DNA reads TGTGCCAGCAGTCGAGACAGGGACTCTGAAGCTTTCTTT.

The chain couples TRBV5-1 to TRBJ1-5, with D unresolved. The germline gives CDR1 SGHRS, CDR2 YFSETQ. V was trimmed by 0 bases and J by 4 bases, leaving 5 bases between them. CDR3 length: 13 residues. CDR3 amino acids: CASSLVGNQPQHF. DNA for the CDR3: TGCGCCAGCAGCTTGGTAGGGAATCAGCCCCAGCATTTT.

The chain links TRBV11-2 to TRBJ1-6; D remains ambiguous. The germline V gene encodes CDR1 SGHAT and CDR2 FQNNGV. This CDR3 contains 16 residues. V was trimmed by 4 bases and J by 0 bases, leaving 10 bases between them. The CDR3 reads CASSSRPSSYNSPLHF. DNA of the CDR3: TGTGCCAGCAGCTCCAGACCGAGCTCCTATAATTCACCCCTCCACTTT.

In DNA, the CDR3 is TGTGCCAGCAGTCCCCTAGGGGCTATCTCTGGAAACACCATATATTTT. As protein: CASSPLGAISGNTIYF. The rearrangement joins TRBV27 to TRBJ1-3, with a weak D call TRBD1 (5 bases). Germline CDR1 reads MNHEY; CDR2 reads SMNVEV (reference sequence). The CDR3 sequence is 16 residues long. V lost 5 bases and J lost 0, with 14 bases in between.

This clone has only one observation. The J gene is TRBJ1-2, the V gene TRBV25-1; 11 bases fit TRBD1. Germline V gene lookup returns CDR1 MGHDK and CDR2 SYGVNS. The CDR3 runs to 14 residues. V lost 2 bases and J lost 7; bases outside the gene matches: 3. The CDR3, as DNA: TGTGCCAGCAGTGAACCGGGACAGGGGGTTGGCTACACCTTC. Translated, it gives CASSEPGQGVGYTF.

V usage is TRBV4-1 and J usage is TRBJ2-2; TRBD1 agrees at 7 bases. V was pared by 5 bases and J by 5 bases, with 8 bases of the junction left unmatched. Germline CDR1 is MGHRA and CDR2 is YSYEKL. The CDR3 totals 15 residues. The CDR3 DNA follows: TGCGCCAGCAGCGTTCGACAGGGAAGAACCGGGGAGCTGTTTTTT. Translated: CASSVRQGRTGELFF.

The chain recombines TRBV7-5 with TRBJ1-1; the tabulated D call, TRBD1, remains unverified against the DNA. TRBV7-5 is classified as a pseudogene. This CDR3 contains 16 residues. CDR3 sequence reads: CARREWDRGRNTEAFF. The CDR3, as DNA: TGTGCCAGAAGAGAGTGGGACAGGGGACGAAACACTGAAGCTTTCTTT.

The chain uses TRBV14 and TRBJ2-7; weak D call: TRBD2 (6 bases). The CDR3 runs to 13 residues. Deletions cut 2 bases from V and 11 bases from J, with 16 bases between. Germline CDR1 is SGHDN and CDR2 is FVKESK. CDR3 DNA: TGTGCCAGCAGCCAAAGCGGGTCCCCGGGGGAGTACTTC. This translates into CASSQSGSPGEYF.

V gene TRBV5-1 combines with J gene TRBJ1-2, with D perhaps TRBD1 (5 bases). Germline CDR1 and CDR2: SGHRS and YFSETQ. V was clipped by 0 bases and J by 4 bases, with 16 bases between them. The CDR3 spans 16 residues. CDR3 residues: CASSLAVAGNPYGYTF. The CDR3 DNA follows: TGCGCCAGCAGCTTGGCCGTGGCAGGGAATCCCTATGGCTACACCTTC. Looking up the rest from reference TRBV5-1 and TRBJ1-2 gives the full variable domain: KAGVTQTPRYLIKTRGQQVTLSCSPISGHRSVSWYQQTPGQGLQFLFEYFSETQRNKGNFPGRFSGRQFSNSRSEMNVSTLELGDSALYLCASSLAVAGNPYGYTFGSGTRLTVV.

This sequence joins TRBV4-3 and TRBJ2-6; D perhaps matches TRBD2 (5 bases). This CDR3 comprises 16 residues. The V gene's germline CDR1 is LGHNA and CDR2 YSLEER. Trimming took 0 bases from V and 4 from J, leaving 10 bases between them. This chain's CDR3 is CASSQERAAGANVLTF. The CDR3 DNA reads TGCGCCAGCAGCCAAGAGCGGGCGGCCGGGGCCAACGTCCTGACTTTC.

This clone was counted a few times. V and J are TRBV7-8 and TRBJ2-7; TRBD1 aligns across 7 bases. Unmatched junction bases numbered 8, after V lost 7 bases and J lost 5 bases. The CDR3 consists of 13 residues. Looked up from germline, CDR1 is SGHVS and CDR2 is FQNEAQ. The CDR3 DNA sequence: TGTGCCAGCACTTCACAGGGGAAAGACGAGCAGTACTTC. Protein sequence: CASTSQGKDEQYF.

V usage is TRBV12-3 or TRBV12-4 and J usage is TRBJ1-1; 9 bases fit TRBD1. J was trimmed by 5 bases and V by 8 bases; bases with no gene match: 6. The CDR3 covers 13 residues. CDR3 DNA sequence: TGTGCCAGCCAGAGGGACAGGGATACTGAAGCTTTCTTT. Protein: CASQRDRDTEAFF.

The chain employs TRBV2 and TRBJ1-1; 7 positions match TRBD1. The CDR3 is 14 residues long. The junction had 6 bases not matched to a gene; V was cut back by 6 bases and J by 2 bases. The germline gives CDR1 SNHLY, CDR2 FYNNEI. DNA for the CDR3: TGTGCCAGCAGGGGCAGGGGGTTTAACACTGAAGCTTTCTTT. It specifies CASRGRGFNTEAFF.

V usage is TRBV6-5 and J usage is TRBJ1-5; TRBD1 might be the D (6 bases). Germline V CDR1 and CDR2: MNHEY, SVGAGI. CDR3 length equals 12 residues. Trimming shortened V by 6 bases and J by 8 bases, and 11 bases separated the two germline ends. In DNA form, the CDR3 reads TGTGCCAGCAGGTCAACAGGGAAGCCCCAGCATTTT. It translates to CASRSTGKPQHF.

J is TRBJ2-3 and V is TRBV5-6; TRBD2 matches at 13 bases. This CDR3 is built from 18 residues. The germline V gene has CDR1 SGHDT and CDR2 YYEEEE. V shed 3 bases and J 0 bases; nucleotides not matched to a gene: 7. CDR3: CASSWGLAGSSSTDTQYF. The DNA of the CDR3 is TGTGCCAGCAGCTGGGGACTAGCGGGAAGTTCAAGCACAGATACGCAGTATTTT.

This clone has just one count. The chain has TRBV5-1 and TRBJ1-6; 7 bases map to TRBD1. This CDR3 has 15 amino acids. Germline-derived CDR1 and CDR2 are SGHRS and YFSETQ. V trimming: 5 bases; J trimming: 5 bases; junction bases outside the gene matches: 7. The CDR3 is CASSSSTGNNSPLHF. CDR3 nucleotide sequence: TGCGCCAGCAGTTCCTCGACAGGGAATAATTCACCCCTCCACTTT.

The CDR3 loop reads CASSGGQPMNTEAFF. CDR3 bases: TGTGCCAGCAGTGGCGGACAGCCCATGAACACTGAAGCTTTCTTT. The chain is built from TRBV25-1 and TRBJ1-1; the D gene is possibly TRBD1 (6 bases). With 4 bases removed from V and 0 bases from J, the gap between germline ends came to 12 bases. The V gene's germline CDR1 is MGHDK and CDR2 SYGVNS. This CDR3 region has 15 residues.

V is TRBV30 and J is TRBJ2-1; weak D call: TRBD2 (7 bases). Trimming left V 6 bases short and J 5 bases short, with 14 bases between. CDR3 length: 13 amino acids. Germline V CDR1 and CDR2: GTSNPN, SVGIG (reference sequence). CDR3 nucleotides: TGTGCCTGTCCGAGGGGGGGAAACAATGAGCAGTTCTTC. Translating it yields CACPRGGNNEQFF. Full variable domain (remainder filled in from reference TRBV30 and TRBJ2-1): SQTIHQWPATLVQPVGSPLSLECTVEGTSNPNLYWYRQAAGRGLQLLFYSVGIGQISSEVPQNLSASRPQDRQFILSSKKLLLSDSGFYLCACPRGGNNEQFFGPGTRLTVL.

V gene TRBV5-6 combines with J gene TRBJ1-3, with D uncertain. CDR3 length: 18 amino acids. Between the trimmed V and J ends, which lost 4 bases and 2 bases, there was a span of 22 bases. Germline CDR1 and CDR2: SGHDT and YYEEEE. The CDR3 DNA sequence: TGTGCCAGCAGCCGTTCGGTCGCCTCCCGGGCGCCTGGAAACACCATATATTTT. Translation: CASSRSVASRAPGNTIYF.